This T cell receptor (beta chain) was recorded in a study of T cells in tuberculosis. Study information: A South African cohort included IGRA-negative adolescents, latently infected IGRA-positive adolescents and adults with active tuberculosis. Blood was taken before or within 7 days of anti-tuberculosis therapy.

Time point specified: new active TB diagnosis, blood taken before or within 7 days of starting treatment. Assay: immunoSEQ multiplex PCR; the TCRdb copy retains only in-frame clones and omits some. The profile shows tens of thousands of clones, approximately 89% of them singletons. Germline lookup yields CDR1 LGHNA and CDR2 YSLEER. The CDR3 contains 15 residues. Trimming took off 3 bases at V and 7 bases at J, with 15 bases between the two ends. The gene calls are TRBV4-3 and TRBJ2-2, with D possibly TRBD2 on 5 matching bases. The sequencing here drew on PBMCs, taken at tuberculosis diagnosis. The clonotype was recovered from an adult with tuberculosis. In nucleotides, the CDR3 is TGCGCCAGCAGCCACCGGACGGCTGAGGGCGGGGAGCTGTTTTTT. Encoded protein: CASSHRTAEGGELFF.